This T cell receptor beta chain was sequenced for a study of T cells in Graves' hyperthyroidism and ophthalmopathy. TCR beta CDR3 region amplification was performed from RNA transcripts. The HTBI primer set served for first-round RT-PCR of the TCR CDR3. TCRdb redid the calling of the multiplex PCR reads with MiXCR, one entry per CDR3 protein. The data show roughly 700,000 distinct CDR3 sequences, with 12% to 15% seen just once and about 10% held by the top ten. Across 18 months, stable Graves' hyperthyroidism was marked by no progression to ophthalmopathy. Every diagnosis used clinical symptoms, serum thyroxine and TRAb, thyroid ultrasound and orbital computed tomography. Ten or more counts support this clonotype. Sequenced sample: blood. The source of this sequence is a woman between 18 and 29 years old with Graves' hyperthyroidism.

CDR3 nucleotides: TGTGCCACCAGTGCCGCCGCGGGACTAGCGGGAGAAGGGATTCAGTACTTC. Amino acids: CATSAAAGLAGEGIQYF. The chain carries TRBV24-1 and TRBJ2-4, with 14 bases identical to TRBD2. There are 17 residues in the CDR3. Trimming at V came to 5 bases and at J to 10 bases, leaving 12 bases not matched to a gene. The germline CDR1 and CDR2 sequences are KGHDR and SFDVKD.